Listed here is a single TCR beta chain. Construction of TCR beta libraries relied on iRepertoire HTBI primers and on Arm-PCR targeting CDR3 regions. TCRdb re-analysed the multiplex PCR reads in MiXCR, keeping a single row per CDR3 protein. This sample has about 450,000 distinct CDR3 sequences; 12% to 15% occur once, and the top ten carry around a sixth. This sample was included in a study of regulatory T cells in long-lasting Graves disease. Time point denoted: newly diagnosed GD, antithyroid drugs for less than 3 months. The TCR library was made from RNA extracted from PBMCs. Separately, the same data were catalogued under a study of T cells in Graves' hyperthyroidism and ophthalmopathy.

The sample here was peripheral blood mononuclear cells (PBMCs), taken at new diagnosis, from a patient treated with antithyroid drugs. This TCR derives from a woman aged 50 to 65 with Graves disease.

CDR3 nucleotides: TGTGCCTGGAATCATCCCGATGTCAGGGGTGAAGCTTTCTTT. Amino acids: CAWNHPDVRGEAFF. The V gene is TRBV30, the J gene TRBJ1-1, with a tentative D call TRBD1 (6 bases). Germline lookup yields CDR1 GTSNPN and CDR2 SVGIG (reference sequence). Trimming took off 4 bases at V and 7 bases at J, with 19 bases between the two ends. This CDR3 is 14 amino acids long.